The clone carrying this T cell receptor beta chain turned up a few times. The antigen is undetermined. The sample comes from a study of cytomegalovirus exposure and HLA in healthy donors. PCR employed 60 Vbeta and 13 Jbeta primers. The method was immunoSEQ multiplex PCR; TCRdb's version includes in-frame clones alone and lacks a portion of them. Here the sample spans about 91,000 clones, approximately 69% being singletons. General observations from the study: Researchers counted roughly 150 TCR beta chains as cytomegalovirus-associated. In a later analysis, several top co-occurrence clusters appeared linked to parvovirus B19, influenza, CMV and Epstein-Barr virus. Looking again later, the authors saw that most CMV-associated TCR beta chains seemed HLA-restricted.

V lost 5 bases to trimming and J lost 9 bases, with 15 bases between them. Germline-derived CDR1 and CDR2 are SGHRS and YFSETQ. CDR3 length: 13 residues. V and J are TRBV5-1 and TRBJ2-1; possible D gene TRBD2, 7 bases. Material: PBMCs. The sequence derives from a female donor in good health and CMV-seronegative. The CDR3 DNA follows: TGCGCCAGCAGGAGGTCCGGGGGGCTTGAGCAGTTCTTC. Protein product: CASRRSGGLEQFF.